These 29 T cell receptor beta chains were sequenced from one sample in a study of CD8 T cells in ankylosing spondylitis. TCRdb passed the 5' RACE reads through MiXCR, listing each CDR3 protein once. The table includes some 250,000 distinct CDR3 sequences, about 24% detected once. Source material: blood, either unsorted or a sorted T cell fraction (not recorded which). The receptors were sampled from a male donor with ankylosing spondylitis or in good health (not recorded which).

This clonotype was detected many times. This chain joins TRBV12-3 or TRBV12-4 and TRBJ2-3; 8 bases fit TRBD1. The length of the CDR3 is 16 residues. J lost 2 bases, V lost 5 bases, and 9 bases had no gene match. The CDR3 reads CASSNGAGGFTDTQYF. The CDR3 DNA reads TGTGCCAGCAGTAACGGGGCAGGGGGCTTCACAGATACGCAGTATTTT.

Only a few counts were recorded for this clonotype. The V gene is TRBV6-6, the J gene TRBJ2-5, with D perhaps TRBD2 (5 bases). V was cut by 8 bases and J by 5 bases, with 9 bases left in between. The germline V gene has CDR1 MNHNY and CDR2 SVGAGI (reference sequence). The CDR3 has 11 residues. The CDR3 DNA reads TGTGCCAGCGTCTCGGGGGAGACCCAGTACTTC. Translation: CASVSGETQYF.

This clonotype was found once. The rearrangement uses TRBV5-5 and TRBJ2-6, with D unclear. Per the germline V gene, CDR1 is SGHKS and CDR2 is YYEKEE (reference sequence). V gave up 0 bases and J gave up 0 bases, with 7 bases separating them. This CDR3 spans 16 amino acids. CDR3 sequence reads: CASSLAWVSGANVLTF. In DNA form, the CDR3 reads TGTGCCAGCAGCTTGGCGTGGGTCTCTGGGGCCAACGTCCTGACTTTC.

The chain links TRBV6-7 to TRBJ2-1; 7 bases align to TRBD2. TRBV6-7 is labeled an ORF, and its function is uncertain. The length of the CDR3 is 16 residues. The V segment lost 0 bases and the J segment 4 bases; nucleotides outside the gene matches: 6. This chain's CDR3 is CASSYSGRGRYNEQFF. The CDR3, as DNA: TGTGCCAGCAGTTACTCGGGGCGGGGGAGATACAATGAGCAGTTCTTC.

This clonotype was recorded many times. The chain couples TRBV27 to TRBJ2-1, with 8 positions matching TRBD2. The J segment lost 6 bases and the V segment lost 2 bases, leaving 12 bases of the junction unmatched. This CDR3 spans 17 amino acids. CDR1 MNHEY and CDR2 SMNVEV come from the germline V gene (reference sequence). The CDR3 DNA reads TGTGCCAGCAGTTTAAGGCCGGGACTAGGGGGTCGCAATGAGCAGTTCTTC. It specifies CASSLRPGLGGRNEQFF.

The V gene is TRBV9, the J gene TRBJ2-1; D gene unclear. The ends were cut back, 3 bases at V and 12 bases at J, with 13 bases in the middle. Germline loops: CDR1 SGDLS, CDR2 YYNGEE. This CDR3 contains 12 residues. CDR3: CASSAKAGGQFF. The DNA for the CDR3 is TGTGCCAGCAGCGCGAAAGCCGGTGGGCAGTTCTTC.

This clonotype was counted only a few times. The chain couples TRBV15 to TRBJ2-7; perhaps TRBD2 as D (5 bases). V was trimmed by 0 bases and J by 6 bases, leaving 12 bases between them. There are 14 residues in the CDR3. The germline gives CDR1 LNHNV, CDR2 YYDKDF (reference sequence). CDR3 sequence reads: CATSRDQADGEQYF. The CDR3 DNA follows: TGTGCCACCAGCAGAGATCAAGCGGACGGCGAGCAGTACTTC.

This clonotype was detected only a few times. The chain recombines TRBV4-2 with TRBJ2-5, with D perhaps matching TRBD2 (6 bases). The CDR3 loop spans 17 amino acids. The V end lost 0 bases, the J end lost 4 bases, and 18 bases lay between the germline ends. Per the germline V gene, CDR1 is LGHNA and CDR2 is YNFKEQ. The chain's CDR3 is CASSQDARSDGGETQYF. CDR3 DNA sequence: TGTGCCAGCAGCCAAGATGCGCGTAGTGACGGGGGAGAGACCCAGTACTTC.

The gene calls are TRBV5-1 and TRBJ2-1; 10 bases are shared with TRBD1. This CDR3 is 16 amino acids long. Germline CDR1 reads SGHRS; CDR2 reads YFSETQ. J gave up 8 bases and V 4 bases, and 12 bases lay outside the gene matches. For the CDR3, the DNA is TGCGCCAGCAGCCTCTCCGGGACAGGGGAGGGAGATGAGCAGTTCTTC. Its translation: CASSLSGTGEGDEQFF. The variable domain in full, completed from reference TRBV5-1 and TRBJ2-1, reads KAGVTQTPRYLIKTRGQQVTLSCSPISGHRSVSWYQQTPGQGLQFLFEYFSETQRNKGNFPGRFSGRQFSNSRSEMNVSTLELGDSALYLCASSLSGTGEGDEQFFGPGTRLTVL.

DNA of the CDR3: TGTGCCACCAGCACCGGGACTAGCGGGGGGGCCTTAAATGAGCAGTTCTTC. This translates into CATSTGTSGGALNEQFF. This rearrangement joins TRBV15 to TRBJ2-1; 16 nucleotides agree with TRBD2. The CDR3 length is 17 residues. V gave up 4 bases and J gave up 7 bases; unmatched junction bases: 7. Germline V CDR1 and CDR2: LNHNV, YYDKDF (reference sequence).

The CDR3 coding sequence is TGTGCTAGTGGTTTAGCAGATACGCAGTATTTT. It codes for CASGLADTQYF. The rearrangement uses TRBV12-5 and TRBJ2-3; D is ambiguous. CDR1 LGHNT and CDR2 FRNRAP come from the germline V gene. The ends were cut back, 3 bases at V and 4 bases at J, with 2 bases in the middle. The CDR3 runs 11 residues.

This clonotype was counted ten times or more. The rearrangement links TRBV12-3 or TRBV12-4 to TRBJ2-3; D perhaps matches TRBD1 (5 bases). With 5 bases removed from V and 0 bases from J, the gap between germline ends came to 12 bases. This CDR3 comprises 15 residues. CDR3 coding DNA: TGTGCCAGCAGTCCAGGGATAAAAAGCACAGATACGCAGTATTTT. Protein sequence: CASSPGIKSTDTQYF.

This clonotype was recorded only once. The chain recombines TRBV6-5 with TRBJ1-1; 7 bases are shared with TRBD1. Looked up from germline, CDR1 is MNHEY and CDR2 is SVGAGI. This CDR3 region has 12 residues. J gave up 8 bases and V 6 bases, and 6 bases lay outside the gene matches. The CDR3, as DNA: TGTGCCAGCAGAGGGGGCCGGGACGAAGCTTTCTTT. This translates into CASRGGRDEAFF.

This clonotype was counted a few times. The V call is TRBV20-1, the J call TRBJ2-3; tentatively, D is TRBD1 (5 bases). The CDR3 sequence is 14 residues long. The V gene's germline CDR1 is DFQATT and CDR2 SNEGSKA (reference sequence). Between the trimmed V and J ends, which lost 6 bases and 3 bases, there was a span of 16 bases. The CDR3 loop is CSASTGFETDTQYF. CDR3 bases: TGCAGTGCGTCAACAGGTTTTGAGACAGATACGCAGTATTTT.

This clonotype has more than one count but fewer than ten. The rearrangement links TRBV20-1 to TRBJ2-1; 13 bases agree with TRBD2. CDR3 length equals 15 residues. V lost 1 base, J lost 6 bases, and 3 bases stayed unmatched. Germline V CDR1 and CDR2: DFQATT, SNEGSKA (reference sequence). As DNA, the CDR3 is TGCAGTGCTAGAGGGACTAGCGGGGGCCTCAATGAGCAGTTCTTC. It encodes CSARGTSGGLNEQFF.

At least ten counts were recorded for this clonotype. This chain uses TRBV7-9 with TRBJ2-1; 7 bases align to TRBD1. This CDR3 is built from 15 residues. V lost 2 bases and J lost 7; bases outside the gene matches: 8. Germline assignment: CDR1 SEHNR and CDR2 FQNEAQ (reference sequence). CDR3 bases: TGTGCCAGCAGCTTACCCCGAGGGACAGCGAATGAGCAGTTCTTC. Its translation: CASSLPRGTANEQFF.

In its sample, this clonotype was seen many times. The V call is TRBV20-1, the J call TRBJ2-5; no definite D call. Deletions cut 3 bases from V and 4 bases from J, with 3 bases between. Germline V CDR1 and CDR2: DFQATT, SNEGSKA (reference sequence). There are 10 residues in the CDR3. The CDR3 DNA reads TGCAGTGCTAGCGTAGAGACCCAGTACTTC. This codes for CSASVETQYF.

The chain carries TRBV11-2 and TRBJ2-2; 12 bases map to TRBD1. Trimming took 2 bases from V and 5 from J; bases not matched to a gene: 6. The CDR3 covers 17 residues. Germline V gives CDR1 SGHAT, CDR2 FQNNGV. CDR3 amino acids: CASSLRGDRGRTGELFF. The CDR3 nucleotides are TGTGCCAGCAGCTTACGAGGGGACAGGGGGCGGACCGGGGAGCTGTTTTTT.

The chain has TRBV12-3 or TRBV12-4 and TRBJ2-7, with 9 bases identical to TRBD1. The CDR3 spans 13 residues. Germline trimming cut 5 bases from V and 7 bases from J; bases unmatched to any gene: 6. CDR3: CASSLTGGREQYF. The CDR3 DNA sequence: TGTGCCAGCAGTCTAACAGGGGGCCGGGAGCAGTACTTC.

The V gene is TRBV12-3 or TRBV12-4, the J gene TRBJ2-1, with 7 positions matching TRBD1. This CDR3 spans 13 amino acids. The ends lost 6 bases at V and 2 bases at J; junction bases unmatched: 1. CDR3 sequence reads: CASRQGPYNEQFF. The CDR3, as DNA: TGTGCCAGCAGACAGGGGCCCTACAATGAGCAGTTCTTC.

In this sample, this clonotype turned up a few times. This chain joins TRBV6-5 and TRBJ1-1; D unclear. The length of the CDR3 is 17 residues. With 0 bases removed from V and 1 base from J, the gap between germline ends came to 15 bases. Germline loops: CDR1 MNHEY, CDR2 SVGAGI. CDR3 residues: CASSYSDRGKANTEAFF. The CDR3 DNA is TGTGCCAGCAGTTACTCGGATCGTGGAAAAGCGAACACTGAAGCTTTCTTT.

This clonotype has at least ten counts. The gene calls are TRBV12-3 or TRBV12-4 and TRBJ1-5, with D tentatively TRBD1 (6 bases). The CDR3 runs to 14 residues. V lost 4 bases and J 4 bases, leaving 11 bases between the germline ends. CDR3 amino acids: CASSWGQGNQPQHF. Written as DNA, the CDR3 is TGTGCCAGCAGTTGGGGACAAGGGAATCAGCCCCAGCATTTT.

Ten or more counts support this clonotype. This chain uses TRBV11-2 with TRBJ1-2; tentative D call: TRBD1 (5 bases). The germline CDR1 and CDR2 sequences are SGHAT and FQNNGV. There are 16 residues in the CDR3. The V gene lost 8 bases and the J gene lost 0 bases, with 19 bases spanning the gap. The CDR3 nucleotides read TGTGCCAGCGCCAGGACGGGGGGGAAAACTAACTATGGCTACACCTTC. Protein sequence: CASARTGGKTNYGYTF.

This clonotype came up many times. The CDR3 region is CAISDAENIQYF. The CDR3 region has the DNA TGTGCCATCAGTGACGCGGAAAACATTCAGTACTTC. The genes are TRBV10-3 and TRBJ2-4; D gene ambiguous. The germline V gene has CDR1 ENHRY and CDR2 SYGVKD. The germline V and J ends were trimmed by 3 bases and 5 bases, with 5 bases remaining between them. The CDR3 runs 12 residues.

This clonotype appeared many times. CDR3: CSALDWYSGNTIYF. CDR3 nucleotide sequence: TGCAGTGCTTTGGACTGGTACTCTGGAAACACCATATATTTT. The J gene is TRBJ1-3, the V gene TRBV20-1, with D unresolved. The CDR3 consists of 14 residues. Germline values: CDR1 DFQATT, CDR2 SNEGSKA (reference sequence). V lost 5 bases, J lost 0 bases, and 11 bases lay in between.

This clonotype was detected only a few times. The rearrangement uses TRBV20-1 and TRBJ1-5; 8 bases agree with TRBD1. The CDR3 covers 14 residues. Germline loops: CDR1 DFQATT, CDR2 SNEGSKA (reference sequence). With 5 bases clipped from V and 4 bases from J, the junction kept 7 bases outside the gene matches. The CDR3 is CSAGLDRANQPQHF. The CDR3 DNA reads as TGCAGTGCTGGGTTGGACAGGGCGAATCAGCCCCAGCATTTT.

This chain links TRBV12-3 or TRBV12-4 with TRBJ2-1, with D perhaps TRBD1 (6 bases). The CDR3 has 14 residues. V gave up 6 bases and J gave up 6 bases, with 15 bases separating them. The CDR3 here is CASRGPGHSNEQFF. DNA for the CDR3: TGTGCCAGCAGGGGACCGGGACATAGCAATGAGCAGTTCTTC.

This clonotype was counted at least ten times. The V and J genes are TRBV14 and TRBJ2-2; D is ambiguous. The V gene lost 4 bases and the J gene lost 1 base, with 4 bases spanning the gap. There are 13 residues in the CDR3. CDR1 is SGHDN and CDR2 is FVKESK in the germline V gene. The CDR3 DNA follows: TGTGCCAGCAGCCCCAAGAACACCGGGGAGCTGTTTTTT. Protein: CASSPKNTGELFF.

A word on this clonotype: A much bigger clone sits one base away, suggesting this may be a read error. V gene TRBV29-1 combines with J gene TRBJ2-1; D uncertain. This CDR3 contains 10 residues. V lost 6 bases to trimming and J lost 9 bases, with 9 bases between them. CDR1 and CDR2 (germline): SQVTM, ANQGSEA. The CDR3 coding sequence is TGCAGCGTGCTCACGACTGAGCAGTTCTTC. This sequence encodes CSVLTTEQFF.